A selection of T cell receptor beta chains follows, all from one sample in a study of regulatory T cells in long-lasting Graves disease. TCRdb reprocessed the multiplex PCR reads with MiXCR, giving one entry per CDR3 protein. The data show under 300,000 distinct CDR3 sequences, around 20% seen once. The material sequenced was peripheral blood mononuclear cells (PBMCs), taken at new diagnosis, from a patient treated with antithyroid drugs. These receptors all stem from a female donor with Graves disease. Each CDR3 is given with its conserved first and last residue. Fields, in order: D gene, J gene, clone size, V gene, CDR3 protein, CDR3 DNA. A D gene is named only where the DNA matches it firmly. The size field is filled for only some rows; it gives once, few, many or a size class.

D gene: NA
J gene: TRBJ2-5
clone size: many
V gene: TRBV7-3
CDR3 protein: CASSVASAQETQYF
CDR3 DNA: TGTGCCAGCAGCGTGGCGAGTGCTCAAGAGACCCAGTACTTC

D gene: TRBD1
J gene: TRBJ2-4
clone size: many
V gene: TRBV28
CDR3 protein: CASSSVFGRTGLESAKNIQYF
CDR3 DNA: TGTGCCAGCAGTTCGGTCTTTGGAAGGACAGGACTTGAAAGCGCCAAAAACATTCAGTACTTC

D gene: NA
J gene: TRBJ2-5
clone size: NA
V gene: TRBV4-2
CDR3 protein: CASSPRLDKYAVETQYF
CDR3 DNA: TGTGCCAGCAGCCCTAGACTAGATAAGTATGCCGTGGAGACCCAGTACTTC

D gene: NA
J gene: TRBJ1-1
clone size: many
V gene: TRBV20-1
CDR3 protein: CTRSGGRTEAFF
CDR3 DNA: TGCACCCGTTCCGGGGGAAGGACTGAAGCTTTCTTT

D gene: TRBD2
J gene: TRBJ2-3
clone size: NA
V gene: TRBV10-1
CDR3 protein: CASSRDYLDTQYF
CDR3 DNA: TGCGCCAGCAGTCGGGACTACTTGGACACGCAGTATTTT

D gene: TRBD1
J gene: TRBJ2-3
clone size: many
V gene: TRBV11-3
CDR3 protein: CASSLEQGRTDTQYF
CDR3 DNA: TGTGCCAGCAGCTTAGAACAGGGGCGGACAGATACGCAGTATTTT

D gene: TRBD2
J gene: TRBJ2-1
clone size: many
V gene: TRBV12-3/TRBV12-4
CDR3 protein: CASSSLAGGSYNEQFF
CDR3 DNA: TGTGCCAGCAGTTCCCTAGCGGGAGGGTCCTACAATGAGCAGTTCTTC

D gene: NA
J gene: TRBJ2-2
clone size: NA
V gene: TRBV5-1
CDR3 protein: CASSLGPGSGELFF
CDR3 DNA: TGCGCCAGCAGCTTGGGGCCAGGGTCCGGGGAGCTGTTTTTT

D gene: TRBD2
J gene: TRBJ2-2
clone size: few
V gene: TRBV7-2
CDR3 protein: CASTPTLAGPTGELFF
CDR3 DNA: TGTGCCAGCACCCCCACTCTAGCGGGACCCACCGGGGAGCTGTTTTTT

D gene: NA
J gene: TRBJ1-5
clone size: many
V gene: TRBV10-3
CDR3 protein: CAIRESEYSNQPQHF
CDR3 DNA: TGTGCCATCAGAGAATCGGAGTATAGCAATCAGCCCCAGCATTTT

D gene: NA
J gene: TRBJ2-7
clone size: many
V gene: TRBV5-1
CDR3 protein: CASSFWPTTRGSEQYF
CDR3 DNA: TGCGCCAGCAGCTTTTGGCCTACGACGCGAGGATCCGAGCAGTACTTC

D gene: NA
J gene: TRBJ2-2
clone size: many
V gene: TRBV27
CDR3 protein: CASSRRGYTGELFF
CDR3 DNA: TGTGCCAGCAGCAGGAGGGGGTACACCGGGGAGCTGTTTTTT

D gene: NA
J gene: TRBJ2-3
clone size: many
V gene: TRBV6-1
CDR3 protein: CASKGDTDTQYF
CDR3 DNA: TGTGCCAGCAAAGGTGACACAGATACGCAGTATTTT

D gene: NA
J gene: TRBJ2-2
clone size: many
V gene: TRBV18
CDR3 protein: CASSPLSPGAGELFF
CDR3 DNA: TGTGCCAGCTCCCCTCTTAGTCCTGGCGCCGGGGAGCTGTTTTTT

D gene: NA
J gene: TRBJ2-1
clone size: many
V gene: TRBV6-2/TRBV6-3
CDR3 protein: CASSYVGTYNEQFF
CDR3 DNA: TGTGCCAGCAGTTACGTAGGGACCTACAATGAGCAGTTCTTC

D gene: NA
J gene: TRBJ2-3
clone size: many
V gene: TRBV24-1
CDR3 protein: CATSDFRQEGADTQYF
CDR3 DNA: TGTGCCACCAGTGACTTTCGGCAGGAAGGGGCAGATACGCAGTATTTT